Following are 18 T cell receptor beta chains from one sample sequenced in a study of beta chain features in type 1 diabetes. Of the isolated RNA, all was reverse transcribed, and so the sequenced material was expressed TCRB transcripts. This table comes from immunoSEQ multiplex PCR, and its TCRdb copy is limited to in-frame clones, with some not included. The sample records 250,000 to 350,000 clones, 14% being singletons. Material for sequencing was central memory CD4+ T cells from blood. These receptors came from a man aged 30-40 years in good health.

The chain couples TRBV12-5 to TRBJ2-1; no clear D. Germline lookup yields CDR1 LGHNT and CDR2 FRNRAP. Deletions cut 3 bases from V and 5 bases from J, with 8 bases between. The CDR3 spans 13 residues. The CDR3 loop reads CASGFSRDNEQFF. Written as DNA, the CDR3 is TGTGCTAGTGGTTTCAGCAGAGACAATGAGCAGTTCTTC. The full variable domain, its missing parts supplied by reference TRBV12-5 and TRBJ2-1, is DARVTQTPRHKVTEMGQEVTMRCQPILGHNTVFWYRQTMMQGLELLAYFRNRAPLDDSGMPKDRFSAEMPDATLATLKIQPSEPRDSAVYFCASGFSRDNEQFFGPGTRLTVL.

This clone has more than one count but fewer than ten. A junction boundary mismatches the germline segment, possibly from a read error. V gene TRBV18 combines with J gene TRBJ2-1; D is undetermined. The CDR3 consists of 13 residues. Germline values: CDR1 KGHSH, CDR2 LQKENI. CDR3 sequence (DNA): TGTGCCAGCTCACCAAGTGACGGGCCAAAGGGAATCTTC. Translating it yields CASSPSDGPKGIF.

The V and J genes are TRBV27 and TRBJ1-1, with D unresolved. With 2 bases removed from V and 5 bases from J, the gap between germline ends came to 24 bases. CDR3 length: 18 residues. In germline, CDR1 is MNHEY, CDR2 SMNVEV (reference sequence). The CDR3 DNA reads TGTGCCAGCAGTTTACACCCGAAGAGAGCGAGCGGAGGGACTGAAGCTTTCTTT. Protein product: CASSLHPKRASGGTEAFF.

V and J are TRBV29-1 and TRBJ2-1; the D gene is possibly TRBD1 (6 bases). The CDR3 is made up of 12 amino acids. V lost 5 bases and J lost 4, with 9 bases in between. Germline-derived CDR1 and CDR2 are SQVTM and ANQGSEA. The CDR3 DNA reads TGCAGCGTTCTAGGGGGTTACAATGAGCAGTTCTTC. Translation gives CSVLGGYNEQFF.

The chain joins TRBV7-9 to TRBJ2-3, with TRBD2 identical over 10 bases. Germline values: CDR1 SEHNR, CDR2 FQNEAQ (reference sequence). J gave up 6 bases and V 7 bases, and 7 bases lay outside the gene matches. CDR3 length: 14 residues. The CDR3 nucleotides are TGTGCCAGCAACCAGCGGGAGGGCCCGGATACGCAGTATTTT. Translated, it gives CASNQREGPDTQYF.

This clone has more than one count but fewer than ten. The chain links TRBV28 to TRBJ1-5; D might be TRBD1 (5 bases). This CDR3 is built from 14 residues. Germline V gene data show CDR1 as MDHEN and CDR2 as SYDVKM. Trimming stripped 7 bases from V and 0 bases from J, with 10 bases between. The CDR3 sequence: CASIGTLSNQPQHF. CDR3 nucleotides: TGTGCCAGCATTGGGACTCTTAGCAATCAGCCCCAGCATTTT. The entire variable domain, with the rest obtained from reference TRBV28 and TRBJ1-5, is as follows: DVKVTQSSRYLVKRTGEKVFLECVQDMDHENMFWYRQDPGLGLRLIYFSYDVKMKEKGDIPEGYSVSREKKERFSLILESASTNQTSMYLCASIGTLSNQPQHFGDGTRLSIL.

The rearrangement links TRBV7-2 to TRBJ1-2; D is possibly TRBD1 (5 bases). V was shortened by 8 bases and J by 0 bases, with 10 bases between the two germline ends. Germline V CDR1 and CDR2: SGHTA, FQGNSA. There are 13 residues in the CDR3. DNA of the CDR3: TGTGCCAGCGGCGGGGGAACTAACTATGGCTACACCTTC. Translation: CASGGGTNYGYTF.

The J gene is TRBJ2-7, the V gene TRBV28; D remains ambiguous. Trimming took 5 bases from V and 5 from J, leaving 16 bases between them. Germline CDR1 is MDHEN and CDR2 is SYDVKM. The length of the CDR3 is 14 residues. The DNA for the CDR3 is TGTGCCAGCAGTGATCCCGCTCTAGGAAACGAGCAGTACGTC. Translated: CASSDPALGNEQYV.

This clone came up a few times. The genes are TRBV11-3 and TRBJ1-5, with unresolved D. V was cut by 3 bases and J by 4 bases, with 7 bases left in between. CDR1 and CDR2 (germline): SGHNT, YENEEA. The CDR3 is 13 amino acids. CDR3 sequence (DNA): TGTGCCAGCAGCTTTGGTGTTAATCAGCCCCAGCATTTT. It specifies CASSFGVNQPQHF.

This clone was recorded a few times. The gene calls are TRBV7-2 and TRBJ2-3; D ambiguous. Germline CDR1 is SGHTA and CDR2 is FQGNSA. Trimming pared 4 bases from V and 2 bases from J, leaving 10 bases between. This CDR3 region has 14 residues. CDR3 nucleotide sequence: TGTGCCAGCAGCTCCGGACCTTTCACAGATACGCAGTATTTT. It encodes CASSSGPFTDTQYF. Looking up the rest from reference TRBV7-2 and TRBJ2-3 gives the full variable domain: GAGVSQSPSNKVTEKGKDVELRCDPISGHTALYWYRQSLGQGLEFLIYFQGNSAPDKSGLPSDRFSAERTGGSVSTLTIQRTQQEDSAVYLCASSSGPFTDTQYFGPGTRLTVL.

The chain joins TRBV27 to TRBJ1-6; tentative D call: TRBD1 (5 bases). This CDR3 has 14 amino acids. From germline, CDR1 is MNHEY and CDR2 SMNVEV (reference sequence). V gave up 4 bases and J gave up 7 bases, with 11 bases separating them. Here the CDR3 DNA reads TGTGCCAGCAGTTACTCCGGGGCCAATTCACCCCTCCACTTT. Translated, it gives CASSYSGANSPLHF.

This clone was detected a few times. CDR3 in DNA: TGTGCCAGCAGCTTGCAGGGCTCCTCCGGCAATGAGCAGTTCTTC. It is translated as CASSLQGSSGNEQFF. The chain joins TRBV7-9 to TRBJ2-1, with a weak D call TRBD1 (5 bases). The CDR3 is made up of 15 amino acids. Trimming shortened V by 3 bases and J by 6 bases, and 15 bases separated the two germline ends. Germline CDR1 is SEHNR and CDR2 is FQNEAQ (reference sequence).

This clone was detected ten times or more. The CDR3 DNA follows: TGTGCCACACAAGACGGAATCCTTAACACCGGGGAGCTGTTTTTT. The encoded protein is CATQDGILNTGELFF. This chain links TRBV11-2 with TRBJ2-2; D uncertain. The length of the CDR3 is 15 residues. From germline, CDR1 is SGHAT and CDR2 FQNNGV. The V gene lost 10 bases and the J gene lost 2 bases, with 17 bases spanning the gap. The whole variable domain, remainder taken from reference TRBV11-2 and TRBJ2-2, is EAGVAQSPRYKIIEKRQSVAFWCNPISGHATLYWYQQILGQGPKLLIQFQNNGVVDDSQLPKDRFSAERLKGVDSTLKIQPAKLEDSAVYLCATQDGILNTGELFFGEGSRLTVL.

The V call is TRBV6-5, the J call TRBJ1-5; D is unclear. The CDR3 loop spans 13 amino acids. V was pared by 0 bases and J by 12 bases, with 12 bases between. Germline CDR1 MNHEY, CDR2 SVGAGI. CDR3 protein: CASSYSPQRGQHF. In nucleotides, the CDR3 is TGTGCCAGCAGTTACTCTCCCCAACGGGGCCAGCATTTT.

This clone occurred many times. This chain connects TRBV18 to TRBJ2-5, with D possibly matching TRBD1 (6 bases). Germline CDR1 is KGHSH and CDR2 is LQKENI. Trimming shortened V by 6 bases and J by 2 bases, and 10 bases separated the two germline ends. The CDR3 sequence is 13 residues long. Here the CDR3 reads CASSNGQQETQYF. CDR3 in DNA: TGTGCCAGCTCCAACGGACAGCAAGAGACCCAGTACTTC. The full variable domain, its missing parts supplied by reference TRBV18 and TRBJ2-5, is NAGVMQNPRHLVRRRGQEARLRCSPMKGHSHVYWYRQLPEEGLKFMVYLQKENIIDESGMPKERFSAEFPKEGPSILRIQQVVRGDSAAYFCASSNGQQETQYFGPGTRLLVL.

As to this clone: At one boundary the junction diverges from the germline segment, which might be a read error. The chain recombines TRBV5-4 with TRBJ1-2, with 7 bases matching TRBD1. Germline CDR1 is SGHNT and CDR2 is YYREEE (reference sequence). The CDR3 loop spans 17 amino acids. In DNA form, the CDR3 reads TGCGCCAGCAGCCAAGCTAACAGGGACAGTCGGTCTTCTGGCTACACCTTC. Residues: CASSQANRDSRSSGYTF. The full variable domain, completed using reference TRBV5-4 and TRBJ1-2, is ETGVTQSPTHLIKTRGQQVTLRCSSQSGHNTVSWYQQALGQGPQFIFQYYREEENGRGNFPPRFSGLQFPNYSSELNVNALELDDSALYLCASSQANRDSRSSGYTFGSGTRLTVV.

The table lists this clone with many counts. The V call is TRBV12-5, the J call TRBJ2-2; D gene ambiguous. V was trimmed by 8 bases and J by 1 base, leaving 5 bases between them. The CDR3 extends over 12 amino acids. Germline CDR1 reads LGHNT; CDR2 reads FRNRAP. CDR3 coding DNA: TGTGCTAGTCAGCAGAACACCGGGGAGCTGTTTTTT. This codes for CASQQNTGELFF. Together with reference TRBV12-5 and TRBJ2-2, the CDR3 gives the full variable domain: DARVTQTPRHKVTEMGQEVTMRCQPILGHNTVFWYRQTMMQGLELLAYFRNRAPLDDSGMPKDRFSAEMPDATLATLKIQPSEPRDSAVYFCASQQNTGELFFGEGSRLTVL.

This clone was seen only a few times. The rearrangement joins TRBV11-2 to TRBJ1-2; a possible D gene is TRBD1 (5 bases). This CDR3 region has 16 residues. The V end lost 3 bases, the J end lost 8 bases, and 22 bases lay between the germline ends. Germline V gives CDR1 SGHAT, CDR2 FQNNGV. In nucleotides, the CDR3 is TGTGCCAGCAGCTTGGGTTTCCAGGGAGGTTTGGAAGGCTACACCTTC. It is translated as CASSLGFQGGLEGYTF.